This TCR beta chain emerged from a study of blood T cell repertoires in COVID-19. Across the whole study: Acute and convalescent COVID-19 samples came from the United States, Italy and Spain. The analysed material was cDNA or gDNA that came from T cells, B-cell-depleted T cells, or PBMCs.

Per the original methods: Reference gene primers were amplified, and this amplification served to estimate nucleated cell counts. Some clones are missing from TCRdb's copy, which holds only in-frame ones; the method was immunoSEQ multiplex PCR. For V, J and clone size, that table is used; D and trimming come from the DNA. The sample carries about 46,000 clones, around 90% recorded once. This TCR came from a human donor with active COVID-19. The donor label of this sample is uncertain. Material for sequencing was peripheral blood.

The CDR3 bases are TGTGCCAGCAGTTCCAACAGGGGCACTGAAGCTTTCTTT. This codes for CASSSNRGTEAFF. The chain recombines TRBV6-5 with TRBJ1-1; 7 nucleotides agree with TRBD1. CDR3 length: 13 residues. CDR1 is MNHEY and CDR2 is SVGAGI in the germline V gene. V lost 4 bases to trimming and J lost 4 bases; unmatched junction nucleotides: 3.